These 25 T cell receptor beta chains were all obtained from the same sample, sequenced in a study of blood T cell repertoires in COVID-19 (dated by TCRdb to the early 2020s). The library was obtained by the immunoSEQ multiplex PCR assay. TCRdb carries this immuneACCESS record with in-frame sequences only. Its versions omit some clonotypes, under half of them owing to an unresolved V gene in the studies checked, with the rest unexplained. This sample gives some 52,000 clones in total; less than 90% of them show up just once. The leading ten clones occupy 15% to 20% of the sample. Source material: peripheral blood. These receptors originate from a human donor with active COVID-19. The donor label of this sample is uncertain.

This chain links TRBV7-9 with TRBJ1-1; TRBD1 matches at 7 bases. CDR3 length: 14 amino acids. Germline CDR1 is SEHNR and CDR2 is FQNEAQ (reference sequence). V was clipped by 5 bases and J by 4 bases; unmatched bases: 7. CDR3 region: CASSPQGVRTEAFF. In DNA, the CDR3 is TGTGCCAGCAGCCCGCAGGGGGTGCGCACTGAAGCTTTCTTT.

This chain connects TRBV29-1 to TRBJ1-2; 9 bases agree with TRBD1. V was pared by 6 bases and J by 10 bases, with 12 bases of the junction left unmatched. The CDR3 sequence is 13 residues long. Germline loops: CDR1 SQVTM, CDR2 ANQGSEA. CDR3 in DNA: TGCAGCGTCCCCGCGGACAGGGGCCCCCTCTACACCTTC. This codes for CSVPADRGPLYTF.

This sequence joins TRBV5-1 and TRBJ2-3, with D maybe TRBD2 (6 bases). Trimming shortened V by 1 base and J by 1 base, and 13 bases separated the two germline ends. Germline CDR1 and CDR2: SGHRS and YFSETQ. The CDR3 runs to 16 residues. CDR3 residues: CASSLKSGGGTDTQYF. The CDR3 DNA reads as TGCGCCAGCAGCTTGAAGAGTGGCGGGGGCACAGATACGCAGTATTTT. The whole variable domain, filled in from reference TRBV5-1 and TRBJ2-3, reads KAGVTQTPRYLIKTRGQQVTLSCSPISGHRSVSWYQQTPGQGLQFLFEYFSETQRNKGNFPGRFSGRQFSNSRSEMNVSTLELGDSALYLCASSLKSGGGTDTQYFGPGTRLTVL.

V gene TRBV7-9 combines with J gene TRBJ2-2, with D maybe TRBD1 (6 bases). Germline V gives CDR1 SEHNR, CDR2 FQNEAQ (reference sequence). The CDR3 sequence is 14 residues long. V was shortened by 5 bases and J by 3 bases, with 10 bases between the two germline ends. CDR3 amino acids: CASSTTGYTGELFF. The CDR3, as DNA: TGTGCCAGCAGCACCACAGGGTACACCGGGGAGCTGTTTTTT.

The genes are TRBV29-1 and TRBJ2-2, with TRBD1 matching 10 bases. Looked up from germline, CDR1 is SQVTM and CDR2 is ANQGSEA. CDR3 length: 13 residues. The V segment lost 4 bases and the J segment 5 bases; nucleotides outside the gene matches: 1. The CDR3 sequence: CSVGTGGTGELFF. For the CDR3, the DNA is TGCAGCGTTGGGACAGGGGGGACCGGGGAGCTGTTTTTT.

The chain recombines TRBV7-9 with TRBJ2-7; D perhaps matches TRBD1 (5 bases). This CDR3 is built from 13 residues. Germline-derived CDR1 and CDR2 are SEHNR and FQNEAQ (reference sequence). Trimming pared 1 base from V and 3 bases from J, leaving 7 bases between. CDR3 sequence: CASSLVGDYEQYF. The CDR3 coding sequence is TGTGCCAGCAGCTTAGTAGGGGACTACGAGCAGTACTTC.

This clone was detected only a few times. The CDR3 sequence: CASSPRQGPGSEQYF. Here the CDR3 DNA reads TGTGCCAGCTCACCGCGACAGGGCCCCGGTTCCGAGCAGTACTTC. The chain carries TRBV18 and TRBJ2-7, with 7 bases that match TRBD1. Germline V CDR1 and CDR2: KGHSH, LQKENI. The CDR3 has 15 residues. J was trimmed by 6 bases and V by 3 bases; bases with no gene match: 11.

The gene calls are TRBV18 and TRBJ1-1; unclear D gene. The V end lost 3 bases, the J end lost 0 bases, and 11 bases lay between the germline ends. The CDR3 spans 15 residues. CDR1 and CDR2 from the germline V gene are KGHSH and LQKENI. The CDR3 DNA reads TGTGCCAGCTCACCCGATAAGCTAATGAACACTGAAGCTTTCTTT. Its translation is CASSPDKLMNTEAFF.

The rearrangement links TRBV18 to TRBJ2-1; possible D gene TRBD1, 7 bases. Trimming cost V 1 base and J 12 bases, with 16 bases left between them. The CDR3 totals 14 residues. Germline V CDR1 and CDR2: KGHSH, LQKENI. DNA for the CDR3: TGTGCCAGCTCACCACAGCGGCAGGGGGGTTTGCAGTTCTTC. The encoded protein is CASSPQRQGGLQFF.

The chain carries TRBV4-3 and TRBJ1-1; 9 bases line up with TRBD1. The V gene's germline CDR1 is LGHNA and CDR2 YSLEER. The CDR3 is 21 residues long. V lost 0 bases and J lost 5; bases outside the gene matches: 22. The CDR3 sequence: CASSQDYIRGTGLKKGTEAFF. CDR3 nucleotide sequence: TGCGCCAGCAGCCAAGATTACATTCGGGGGACAGGGCTTAAAAAGGGGACTGAAGCTTTCTTT.

This chain connects TRBV5-1 to TRBJ2-3, with TRBD2 identical over 10 bases. This CDR3 has 15 residues. Germline trimming cut 5 bases from V and 3 bases from J; bases unmatched to any gene: 6. The germline gives CDR1 SGHRS, CDR2 YFSETQ. CDR3 sequence reads: CASSSSGGETDTQYF. CDR3 nucleotides: TGCGCCAGCAGTTCCAGCGGGGGGGAAACAGATACGCAGTATTTT. The complete variable domain, with remaining parts taken from reference TRBV5-1 and TRBJ2-3, reads KAGVTQTPRYLIKTRGQQVTLSCSPISGHRSVSWYQQTPGQGLQFLFEYFSETQRNKGNFPGRFSGRQFSNSRSEMNVSTLELGDSALYLCASSSSGGETDTQYFGPGTRLTVL.

The V call is TRBV7-2, the J call TRBJ2-3; 12 bases map to TRBD2. Germline V gene sequence: CDR1 SGHTA, CDR2 FQGNSA. The CDR3 is made up of 18 amino acids. J was trimmed by 5 bases and V by 2 bases; bases with no gene match: 11. Here the CDR3 DNA reads TGTGCCAGCAGCTTAAATTATGCTAGCGGGGGGGCCAGAGATACGCAGTATTTT. It specifies CASSLNYASGGARDTQYF.

This chain joins TRBV12-3 or TRBV12-4 and TRBJ2-6; D gene uncertain. Trimming left V 6 bases short and J 0 bases short, with 3 bases between. This CDR3 spans 13 amino acids. The CDR3 region has the DNA TGTGCCAGCAGATACTCTGGGGCCAACGTCCTGACTTTC. Translated, it gives CASRYSGANVLTF.

The CDR3 reads CASSDIDGTSGGTDTQYF. CDR3 DNA: TGTGCCAGCAGTGATATCGATGGGACTAGCGGGGGCACAGATACGCAGTATTTT. The rearrangement joins TRBV2 to TRBJ2-3; 13 positions agree with TRBD2. Losses at the gene ends were 3 bases for V and 1 base for J; bases not matched to a gene: 7. The CDR3 runs to 18 residues. CDR1 and CDR2 from the germline V gene are SNHLY and FYNNEI.

The chain links TRBV4-3 to TRBJ1-2; possibly TRBD1 for D (6 bases). CDR3 length: 15 amino acids. V gave up 0 bases and J gave up 4 bases, with 12 bases separating them. Germline V CDR1 and CDR2: LGHNA, YSLEER. CDR3 sequence reads: CASSQERGGAYGYTF. The CDR3 DNA follows: TGCGCCAGCAGCCAAGAGAGGGGGGGGGCCTATGGCTACACCTTC.

This clone was seen once. The rearrangement joins TRBV7-9 to TRBJ2-6, with D possibly TRBD2 on 5 matching bases. This CDR3 has 18 amino acids. Between the trimmed V and J ends, which lost 5 bases and 0 bases, there was a span of 17 bases. Germline assignment: CDR1 SEHNR and CDR2 FQNEAQ (reference sequence). CDR3 sequence reads: CASSDPRVRLSGANVLTF. The CDR3 DNA reads as TGTGCCAGCAGCGATCCGCGGGTGCGTCTCTCTGGGGCCAACGTCCTGACTTTC.

The genes are TRBV27 and TRBJ2-2; no clear D gene. This CDR3 contains 13 residues. Germline lookup yields CDR1 MNHEY and CDR2 SMNVEV (reference sequence). Trimming cost V 5 bases and J 0 bases, with 4 bases left between them. The CDR3 here is CASSNTNTGELFF. The CDR3 DNA is TGTGCCAGCAGTAATACGAACACCGGGGAGCTGTTTTTT.

The chain carries TRBV2 and TRBJ1-1; TRBD1 aligns across 9 bases. This CDR3 is built from 15 residues. Unmatched junction bases numbered 9, after V lost 5 bases and J lost 5 bases. Germline V gene data show CDR1 as SNHLY and CDR2 as FYNNEI. DNA for the CDR3: TGTGCCAGCAGTCTTAACCGGGACAGGGTTACTGAAGCTTTCTTT. This sequence encodes CASSLNRDRVTEAFF.

V is TRBV9 and J is TRBJ2-1, with 9 positions matching TRBD1. The CDR3 contains 15 residues. V was clipped by 0 bases and J by 8 bases; unmatched bases: 6. Germline V gene lookup returns CDR1 SGDLS and CDR2 YYNGEE. CDR3 sequence: CASSVAGQGFHEQFF. The CDR3 nucleotides read TGTGCCAGCAGCGTAGCGGGACAGGGATTTCATGAGCAGTTCTTC.

The chain joins TRBV2 to TRBJ1-1; D might be TRBD1 (6 bases). In germline, CDR1 is SNHLY, CDR2 FYNNEI. V was clipped by 3 bases and J by 1 base, with 12 bases between them. The CDR3 covers 15 residues. The CDR3 here is CASSDQGPRNTEAFF. CDR3 DNA: TGTGCCAGCAGTGACCAGGGGCCGCGGAACACTGAAGCTTTCTTT.

The genes are TRBV19 and TRBJ1-2; a possible D gene is TRBD1 (5 bases). The ends were cut back, 9 bases at V and 7 bases at J, with 18 bases in the middle. CDR1 LNHDA and CDR2 SQIVND come from the germline V gene (reference sequence). The CDR3 loop spans 13 amino acids. This CDR3 reads CASASQGVGGYTF. The CDR3 DNA reads as TGTGCCAGCGCCTCTCAGGGTGTAGGTGGCTACACCTTC.

This chain connects TRBV27 to TRBJ1-2; D remains unclear. V gave up 1 base and J gave up 10 bases, with 16 bases separating them. Germline CDR1 reads MNHEY; CDR2 reads SMNVEV (reference sequence). This CDR3 is 14 amino acids long. The CDR3: CASSLFPSPGVYTF. In DNA, the CDR3 is TGTGCCAGCAGTTTATTCCCCAGCCCAGGTGTCTACACCTTC.

The V gene is TRBV5-1, the J gene TRBJ2-3, with 7 bases matching TRBD1. Per the germline V gene, CDR1 is SGHRS and CDR2 is YFSETQ. The CDR3 has 14 residues. The V segment lost 2 bases and the J segment 3 bases; nucleotides outside the gene matches: 3. The CDR3 loop is CASSFLQGTDTQYF. CDR3 in DNA: TGCGCCAGCAGCTTCTTACAGGGGACAGATACGCAGTATTTT.

This clone was picked up one time. The chain joins TRBV11-2 to TRBJ2-7, with 9 bases identical to TRBD2. This CDR3 spans 18 amino acids. Trimming took 1 base from V and 3 from J; bases not matched to a gene: 13. In germline, CDR1 is SGHAT, CDR2 FQNNGV. CDR3 protein: CASSLVAGTSKRSYEQYF. DNA for the CDR3: TGTGCCAGCAGCTTAGTTGCCGGGACTAGCAAGAGGAGCTACGAGCAGTACTTC. Combining the CDR3 with reference TRBV11-2 and TRBJ2-7 gives the whole variable domain EAGVAQSPRYKIIEKRQSVAFWCNPISGHATLYWYQQILGQGPKLLIQFQNNGVVDDSQLPKDRFSAERLKGVDSTLKIQPAKLEDSAVYLCASSLVAGTSKRSYEQYFGPGTRLTVT.

The CDR3 DNA follows: TGTGCCAGCAGCTTCATAGCGGGGGGGGATACGCAGTATTTT. Protein: CASSFIAGGDTQYF. The chain links TRBV7-2 to TRBJ2-3; 11 nucleotides line up with TRBD2. The ends lost 3 bases at V and 6 bases at J; junction bases unmatched: 2. Germline values: CDR1 SGHTA, CDR2 FQGNSA. The CDR3 is 14 amino acids.